Listed below are T cell receptor beta chains from one sample, sequenced in a study of T cell changes during pregnancy in multiple sclerosis. TCRdb's copy holds only in-frame clones and misses some; the assay was immunoSEQ multiplex PCR. The sample has 55,000 to 65,000 clones; roughly 92% are singletons. This sample comprised peripheral blood, obtained in the second trimester of pregnancy. The receptor set was obtained from a female donor with multiple sclerosis, enrolled in a pregnancy study. The CDR3 runs from the conserved cysteine through the conserved F or W. A D gene is named only where the DNA matches it firmly. Rows may omit the clone size; those that give it use once, few, many or a size class.

D gene: -
J gene: TRBJ2-3
V gene: TRBV5-4
clone size: -
CDR3 protein: CASSASTDTQYF
CDR3 DNA: TGTGCCAGCAGCGCGAGCACAGATACGCAGTATTTT

D gene: TRBD1
J gene: TRBJ1-2
V gene: TRBV28
clone size: -
CDR3 protein: CASSRTGEGYGYTF
CDR3 DNA: TGTGCCAGCAGCCGGACAGGGGAGGGCTATGGCTACACCTTC

D gene: -
J gene: TRBJ1-3
V gene: TRBV4-1
clone size: -
CDR3 protein: CASSLGQTSGNTIYF
CDR3 DNA: TGCGCCAGCAGCCTCGGACAGACCTCTGGAAACACCATATATTTT

D gene: TRBD1
J gene: TRBJ2-7
V gene: TRBV6-5
clone size: -
CDR3 protein: CASSYSPGQGDYEQYF
CDR3 DNA: TGTGCCAGCAGTTACTCTCCGGGACAGGGGGACTACGAGCAGTACTTC

D gene: -
J gene: TRBJ1-2
V gene: TRBV7-2
clone size: few
CDR3 protein: CASSPGLYGYTF
CDR3 DNA: TGTGCCAGCAGCCCAGGACTCTACGGCTACACCTTC

D gene: TRBD2
J gene: TRBJ2-3
V gene: TRBV5-1
clone size: -
CDR3 protein: CASSSSGSADTQYF
CDR3 DNA: TGCGCCAGCAGCTCTAGCGGGAGCGCAGATACGCAGTATTTT

D gene: -
J gene: TRBJ2-5
V gene: TRBV7-9
clone size: -
CDR3 protein: CASSFSLWRGQETQYF
CDR3 DNA: TGTGCCAGCAGCTTCTCACTTTGGAGGGGCCAAGAGACCCAGTACTTC

D gene: -
J gene: TRBJ1-6
V gene: TRBV6-5
clone size: -
CDR3 protein: CASSSLLNDPLHF
CDR3 DNA: TGTGCCAGCAGTTCCCTACTCAATGATCCCCTCCACTTT

D gene: -
J gene: TRBJ1-6
V gene: TRBV6-1
clone size: -
CDR3 protein: CASSPTQESPLHF
CDR3 DNA: TGTGCCAGCAGCCCGACACAGGAATCACCCCTCCACTTT

D gene: TRBD1
J gene: TRBJ2-7
V gene: TRBV2
clone size: -
CDR3 protein: CASSTGQGEGEQYF
CDR3 DNA: TGTGCCAGCAGTACGGGACAGGGGGAGGGGGAGCAGTACTTC

D gene: TRBD1
J gene: TRBJ1-1
V gene: TRBV5-1
clone size: -
CDR3 protein: CASSQGQGGTEAFF
CDR3 DNA: TGCGCCAGCAGCCAAGGACAGGGGGGCACTGAAGCTTTCTTT

D gene: -
J gene: TRBJ1-3
V gene: TRBV7-6
clone size: -
CDR3 protein: CASRSNPGDTIYF
CDR3 DNA: TGTGCCAGCAGATCAAATCCCGGAGACACCATATATTTT

D gene: TRBD1
J gene: TRBJ2-2
V gene: TRBV19
clone size: -
CDR3 protein: CASSSGTANTGELFF
CDR3 DNA: TGTGCCAGTAGTTCCGGGACAGCGAACACCGGGGAGCTGTTTTTT

D gene: TRBD2
J gene: TRBJ2-2
V gene: TRBV19
clone size: -
CDR3 protein: CASSIWAGGPRTGELFF
CDR3 DNA: TGTGCCAGTAGTATTTGGGCGGGAGGGCCTAGGACCGGGGAGCTGTTTTTT

D gene: -
J gene: TRBJ2-7
V gene: TRBV4-2
clone size: -
CDR3 protein: CASSQGAGTYEQYF
CDR3 DNA: TGTGCCAGCAGCCAAGGGGCAGGAACCTACGAGCAGTACTTC

D gene: -
J gene: TRBJ2-7
V gene: TRBV7-6
clone size: -
CDR3 protein: CASSPRYSYEQYF
CDR3 DNA: TGTGCCAGCAGCCCGCGGTATAGTTACGAGCAGTACTTC

D gene: -
J gene: TRBJ1-2
V gene: TRBV11-2
clone size: -
CDR3 protein: CASSQVGDGEHGYTF
CDR3 DNA: TGTGCCAGCAGCCAGGTAGGGGATGGAGAGCACGGCTACACCTTC

D gene: -
J gene: TRBJ2-4
V gene: TRBV5-1
clone size: -
CDR3 protein: CASSLAGKGPDIQYF
CDR3 DNA: TGCGCCAGCAGCTTGGCCGGTAAGGGGCCGGACATTCAGTACTTC

D gene: -
J gene: TRBJ1-2
V gene: TRBV11-2
clone size: -
CDR3 protein: CASSLGQGYSNYGYTF
CDR3 DNA: TGTGCCAGCAGCTTAGGGCAGGGTTATTCTAACTATGGCTACACCTTC

D gene: -
J gene: TRBJ2-7
V gene: TRBV6-1
clone size: -
CDR3 protein: CASSENTSSYEQYF
CDR3 DNA: TGTGCCAGCAGTGAAAATACAAGCTCCTACGAGCAGTACTTC

D gene: -
J gene: TRBJ2-6
V gene: TRBV10-3
clone size: -
CDR3 protein: CAIYSGANVLTF
CDR3 DNA: TGTGCCATCTACTCTGGGGCCAACGTCCTGACTTTC

D gene: TRBD2
J gene: TRBJ2-7
V gene: TRBV27
clone size: -
CDR3 protein: CASSYSGRLSYEQYF
CDR3 DNA: TGTGCCAGCAGTTATAGCGGGAGGCTCTCCTACGAGCAGTACTTC

D gene: -
J gene: TRBJ2-2
V gene: TRBV11-3
clone size: -
CDR3 protein: CASSLRGGANTGELFF
CDR3 DNA: TGTGCCAGCAGCTTAAGGGGCGGAGCGAACACCGGGGAGCTGTTTTTT

D gene: -
J gene: TRBJ1-2
V gene: TRBV19
clone size: -
CDR3 protein: CASSVTSVPYGYTF
CDR3 DNA: TGTGCCAGTAGCGTTACCAGTGTACCCTATGGCTACACCTTC

D gene: TRBD2
J gene: TRBJ2-3
V gene: TRBV5-5
clone size: -
CDR3 protein: CATDGLAGGPSTQYF
CDR3 DNA: TGTGCCACTGACGGACTAGCGGGAGGGCCTAGTACGCAGTATTTT

D gene: TRBD2
J gene: TRBJ2-3
V gene: TRBV4-2
clone size: once
CDR3 protein: CASSQELAGGGDTQYF
CDR3 DNA: TGTGCCAGCAGCCAAGAACTAGCGGGAGGGGGGGATACGCAGTATTTT

D gene: -
J gene: TRBJ2-1
V gene: TRBV19
clone size: -
CDR3 protein: CASTTIRDFSYNEQFF
CDR3 DNA: TGTGCCAGTACCACAATCCGGGACTTCTCCTACAATGAGCAGTTCTTC

D gene: TRBD2
J gene: TRBJ2-1
V gene: TRBV11-2
clone size: -
CDR3 protein: CASSWGLAGGLSYNEQFF
CDR3 DNA: TGTGCCAGCAGCTGGGGACTAGCGGGAGGGCTCTCCTACAATGAGCAGTTCTTC

D gene: -
J gene: TRBJ2-7
V gene: TRBV7-9
clone size: -
CDR3 protein: CASSSWTQAYEQYF
CDR3 DNA: TGTGCCAGCAGCTCCTGGACACAAGCCTACGAGCAGTACTTC

D gene: -
J gene: TRBJ1-1
V gene: TRBV30
clone size: -
CDR3 protein: CAWNAGRGTEAFF
CDR3 DNA: TGTGCCTGGAACGCAGGGAGGGGCACTGAAGCTTTCTTT

D gene: -
J gene: TRBJ1-2
V gene: TRBV27
clone size: -
CDR3 protein: CASSFRGGYGYTF
CDR3 DNA: TGTGCCAGCAGTTTCAGGGGTGGGTATGGCTACACCTTC

D gene: TRBD2
J gene: TRBJ2-1
V gene: TRBV7-2
clone size: -
CDR3 protein: CASRLTSGASYNEQFF
CDR3 DNA: TGTGCCAGCAGATTGACTAGCGGGGCCTCCTACAATGAGCAGTTCTTC

D gene: TRBD2
J gene: TRBJ2-5
V gene: TRBV7-2
clone size: -
CDR3 protein: CASSRNLAGGWQETQYF
CDR3 DNA: TGTGCCAGCAGCCGCAACCTAGCGGGAGGGTGGCAAGAGACCCAGTACTTC